These 15 T cell receptor beta chains were all obtained from the same sample, sequenced in a study of read filtering for tumor transcriptome and immune sequencing. Molecular barcoded adaptors covering alpha/delta and beta/gamma chains were used on roughly 400 ng RNA. One entry per CDR3 protein, called by TCRdb with MiXCR from the reads. The data contain 75,000 to 95,000 distinct CDR3 sequences, roughly 21% of them singletons. Specimen: a population of CD138-negative cells sorted from bone marrow. The source of these receptors is a donor over 35 with multiple myeloma.

This clonotype was recorded many times. The chain links TRBV7-8 to TRBJ2-6, with D perhaps matching TRBD1 or TRBD2 (7 bases each). CDR1 SGHVS and CDR2 FQNEAQ come from the germline V gene. Trimming removed 5 bases from V and 0 bases from J, with 26 bases in between. This CDR3 has 21 residues. The CDR3 region has the DNA TGTGCCAGCAGCCCAGAGCGGGACAGAAGCCGAAGGCTCTCTGGGGCCAACGTCCTGACTTTC. Its translation is CASSPERDRSRRLSGANVLTF. Full variable domain (missing parts from reference TRBV7-8 and TRBJ2-6): GAGVSQSPRYKVAKRGQDVALRCDPISGHVSLFWYQQALGQGPEFLTYFQNEAQLDKSGLPSDRFFAERPEGSVSTLKIQRTQQEDSAVYLCASSPERDRSRRLSGANVLTFGAGSRLTVL.

The chain is built from TRBV19 and TRBJ2-2; no definite D call. In germline, CDR1 is LNHDA, CDR2 SQIVND (reference sequence). Between the trimmed V and J ends, which lost 5 bases and 0 bases, there was a span of 10 bases. This CDR3 is 15 amino acids long. Written as DNA, the CDR3 is TGTGCCAGTAGTGTGCGGCAGCCGAACACCGGGGAGCTGTTTTTT. Its protein product is CASSVRQPNTGELFF.

This clonotype was observed many times. This chain connects TRBV5-1 to TRBJ2-7; D perhaps matches TRBD1 (5 bases). In germline, CDR1 is SGHRS, CDR2 YFSETQ. Trimming pared 0 bases from V and 7 bases from J, leaving 17 bases between. The CDR3 sequence is 15 residues long. CDR3 nucleotides: TGCGCCAGCAGCTTGGGGGGCGACTTTCCTCGAGAGCAGTACTTC. As protein: CASSLGGDFPREQYF.

The rearrangement joins TRBV7-9 to TRBJ1-5; no clear D gene. Trimming pared 3 bases from V and 4 bases from J, leaving 7 bases between. CDR1 and CDR2 (germline): SEHNR, FQNEAQ (reference sequence). There are 13 residues in the CDR3. In nucleotides, the CDR3 is TGTGCCAGCAGCTTTTCTAGGAATCAGCCCCAGCATTTT. Protein: CASSFSRNQPQHF.

Many counts were recorded for this clonotype. This chain joins TRBV5-1 and TRBJ2-7, with a possible D match to TRBD1 (5 bases). Trimming left V 4 bases short and J 4 bases short, with 9 bases between. Germline V gives CDR1 SGHRS, CDR2 YFSETQ. CDR3 length equals 12 residues. CDR3 sequence: CASSGQGYEQYF. Here the CDR3 DNA reads TGCGCCAGCAGCGGTCAGGGTTACGAGCAGTACTTC.

To note about this clonotype: It differs at one base from a far larger clone, so likely a read error. The chain carries TRBV12-3 or TRBV12-4 and TRBJ2-1; D is unresolved. The CDR3 spans 15 residues. Trimming left V 2 bases short and J 8 bases short, with 16 bases between. The DNA of the CDR3 is TGTGCCAGCAGTTTATCCCAGCCCGGAAAGGATGAGCAGTTCTTC. Translating it yields CASSLSQPGKDEQFF.

Comment on this clonotype: A read error may be the cause here, since a much bigger clone is one base away. This chain connects TRBV11-2 to TRBJ2-5; D is unresolved. CDR1 SGHAT and CDR2 FQNNGV come from the germline V gene. The CDR3 extends over 12 amino acids. The CDR3 is CASSVFPETLYF. The CDR3 DNA sequence: TGTGCCAGCAGCGTTTTCCCGGAGACCCTGTACTTC.

This clonotype was observed at least ten times. The chain employs TRBV7-3 and TRBJ2-2; D is perhaps TRBD1 (6 bases). The CDR3 is made up of 14 amino acids. CDR1 is SGHTA, CDR2 FQGTGA, per germline. V was clipped by 6 bases and J by 1 base, with 9 bases between them. The CDR3: CASREDRNTGELFF. CDR3 coding DNA: TGTGCCAGCAGAGAGGACAGGAACACCGGGGAGCTGTTTTTT.

This clonotype was observed once. The rearrangement joins TRBV29-1 to TRBJ2-1; the D call may be TRBD1 or TRBD2 (5 bases each). V lost 6 bases, J lost 2 bases, and 11 bases lay in between. In germline, CDR1 is SQVTM, CDR2 ANQGSEA. This CDR3 spans 13 amino acids. In nucleotides, the CDR3 is TGCAGCGTCGGGGCAGGCGCCTACAATGAGCAGTTCTTC. Its protein product is CSVGAGAYNEQFF.

This clonotype was counted a few times. The chain is built from TRBV11-2 and TRBJ2-7, with D tentatively TRBD1 (7 bases). The V gene's germline CDR1 is SGHAT and CDR2 FQNNGV. V was shortened by 7 bases and J by 6 bases, with 19 bases between the two germline ends. This CDR3 has 14 amino acids. The CDR3 DNA reads as TGTGCCAGCACCCAGGGGGGCCCGGAGGTCGAGCAGTACTTC. This gives the protein CASTQGGPEVEQYF.

This clonotype was counted at least ten times. The chain links TRBV20-1 to TRBJ2-2; TRBD2 aligns across 9 bases. The CDR3 loop spans 14 amino acids. The junction had 8 bases not matched to a gene; V was cut back by 6 bases and J by 6 bases. The germline CDR1 and CDR2 sequences are DFQATT and SNEGSKA (reference sequence). In DNA, the CDR3 is TGCAGTGCAGCTCTTCTAGCGGGGCCCGGGGAGCTGTTTTTT. Amino acid sequence: CSAALLAGPGELFF.

There are many counts of this clonotype. V is TRBV20-1 and J is TRBJ1-4; D is uncertain. V gave up 0 bases and J gave up 8 bases, with 16 bases separating them. The CDR3 is made up of 15 amino acids. The germline gives CDR1 DFQATT, CDR2 SNEGSKA (reference sequence). The CDR3 nucleotides are TGCAGTGCTAGAGATCAGTCACACCGACGGGAAAAACTGTTTTTT. It codes for CSARDQSHRREKLFF.

Concerning this clonotype itself: At one boundary the junction diverges from the germline segment, which might be a read error. V is TRBV29-1 and J is TRBJ1-3; D not certain. The CDR3 has 16 residues. The germline CDR1 and CDR2 sequences are SQVTM and ANQGSEA. The CDR3 DNA reads TGCAGCGTTGAAGTTCGCAGGAGTTCGCGGGGAAGCACCATATATTTT. It translates to CSVEVRRSSRGSTIYF. Full variable domain (outside the CDR3, taken from reference TRBV29-1 and TRBJ1-3): SAVISQKPSRDICQRGTSLTIQCQVDSQVTMMFWYRQQPGQSLTLIATANQGSEATYESGFVIDKFPISRPNLTFSTLTVSNMSPEDSSIYLCSVEVRRSSRGSTIYFGEGSWLTVV.

This clonotype was seen repeatedly, ten times or more. The chain links TRBV20-1 to TRBJ2-7; a weak D match, TRBD1 (6 bases). Germline V gene data show CDR1 as DFQATT and CDR2 as SNEGSKA (reference sequence). The V end was cut by 5 bases, the J end by 1 base, with 12 bases between. The CDR3 contains 13 residues. CDR3 loop: CSAYRDTSYEQYF. In DNA, the CDR3 is TGCAGTGCTTACCGGGACACGTCCTACGAGCAGTACTTC.

This clonotype was seen many times. J is TRBJ2-1 and V is TRBV18; no clear D gene. The CDR3 totals 15 residues. Trimming removed 0 bases from V and 5 bases from J, with 11 bases in between. The germline V gene has CDR1 KGHSH and CDR2 LQKENI. As DNA, the CDR3 is TGTGCCAGCTCACCACCAGGATCAAGGGACAATGAGCAGTTCTTC. It codes for CASSPPGSRDNEQFF.